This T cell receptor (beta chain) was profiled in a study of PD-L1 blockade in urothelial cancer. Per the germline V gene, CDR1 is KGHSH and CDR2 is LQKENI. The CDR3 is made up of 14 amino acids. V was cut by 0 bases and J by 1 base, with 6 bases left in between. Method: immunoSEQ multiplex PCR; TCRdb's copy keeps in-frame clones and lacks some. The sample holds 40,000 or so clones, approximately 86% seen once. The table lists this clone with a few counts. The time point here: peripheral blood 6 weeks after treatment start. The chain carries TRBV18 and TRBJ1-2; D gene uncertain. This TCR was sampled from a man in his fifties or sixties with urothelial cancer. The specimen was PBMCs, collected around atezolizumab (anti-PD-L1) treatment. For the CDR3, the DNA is TGTGCCAGCTCACCACCGGGCAGTAACTATGGCTACACCTTC. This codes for CASSPPGSNYGYTF.